A selection of T cell receptor beta chains follows, all from one sample in a study of technical replicates of blood from several donors. Produced via immunoSEQ multiplex PCR; TCRdb's table is partial and in-frame only. The sample contains under 55,000 clones, 95% to 97% of which appear only once. Source material: T cells isolated from PBMCs. The receptors originated from a human donor in good health. Each CDR3 is given with its conserved first and last residue. A D gene is named only where the DNA matches it firmly. Rows may omit the clone size; those that give it use once, few, many or a size class.

TRBJ2-7,TRBV5-1,.,.,CASSFHGGDYEQYF,TGCGCCAGCAGCTTTCATGGCGGGGACTACGAGCAGTACTTC
TRBJ2-7,TRBV9,TRBD2,.,CASSGSGMDYEQYF,TGTGCCAGCAGCGGGAGCGGGATGGACTACGAGCAGTACTTC
TRBJ2-3,TRBV6-1,TRBD2,.,CASNTLAGGSDTQYF,TGTGCCAGCAATACACTAGCGGGAGGCTCAGATACGCAGTATTTT
TRBJ2-7,TRBV11-2,.,.,CASSLVSVEQYF,TGTGCCAGCAGCTTAGTAAGCGTAGAGCAGTACTTC
TRBJ2-3,TRBV9,TRBD2,.,CASSERELADTQYF,TGTGCCAGCTCCGAGCGGGAGTTGGCAGATACGCAGTATTTT
TRBJ1-1,TRBV30,.,.,CAWNSAFF,TGTGCCTGGAACTCAGCTTTCTTT
TRBJ1-2,TRBV27,.,.,CASSFGAQGIRGYTF,TGTGCCAGCAGTTTCGGCGCACAGGGAATAAGGGGCTACACCTTC
TRBJ1-1,TRBV25-1,TRBD1,once,CASSESWTGGTEAFF,TGTGCCAGCAGTGAATCTTGGACAGGAGGCACTGAAGCTTTCTTT
TRBJ2-7,TRBV30,.,once,CAWRFTGEYEQYF,TGTGCCTGGAGGTTTACAGGTGAATACGAGCAGTACTTC
TRBJ1-1,TRBV5-4,.,.,CASSLGRGGTEAFF,TGTGCCAGCAGCTTGGGAAGGGGAGGCACTGAAGCTTTCTTT
TRBJ2-7,TRBV6-1,TRBD1,.,CASSDWDRVHEQYF,TGTGCCAGCAGTGATTGGGACAGGGTCCACGAGCAGTACTTC
TRBJ1-2,TRBV27,.,.,CASSSPGGRYGYTF,TGTGCCAGCAGTTCTCCCGGGGGGAGATATGGCTACACCTTC
TRBJ2-1,TRBV19,.,.,CASSFSPRFNEQFF,TGTGCCAGTAGTTTTTCTCCTAGGTTCAATGAGCAGTTCTTC
TRBJ2-2,TRBV30,TRBD2,medium-sized,CARPGGEGDGGELFF,TGTGCCCGACCCGGAGGGGAGGGTGATGGCGGGGAGCTGTTTTTT
TRBJ2-7,TRBV4-3,TRBD2,.,CASSQSSGSAYEQYF,TGCGCCAGCAGCCAATCTAGCGGATCGGCCTACGAGCAGTACTTC
TRBJ2-3,TRBV10-1,.,.,CASSVGLTDTQYF,TGCGCCAGCAGTGTAGGACTCACAGATACGCAGTATTTT
TRBJ2-3,TRBV27,TRBD2,.,CASRVLAGTDTQYF,TGTGCCAGCAGGGTACTAGCGGGAACAGATACGCAGTATTTT
TRBJ1-1,TRBV6-5,.,once,CASSYVQGNTEAFF,TGTGCCAGCAGTTACGTACAGGGAAACACTGAAGCTTTCTTT
TRBJ2-7,TRBV7-9,TRBD1,.,CASSWRQGDEQYF,TGTGCCAGCAGCTGGAGACAGGGGGACGAGCAGTACTTC
TRBJ1-1,TRBV9,.,.,CASSDPGRGANTEAFF,TGTGCCAGCAGTGACCCAGGACGGGGGGCGAACACTGAAGCTTTCTTT
TRBJ2-1,TRBV14,TRBD2,.,CASSSRLAGGPTEQFF,TGTGCCAGCAGCTCACGGCTAGCGGGAGGGCCGACTGAGCAGTTCTTC
TRBJ2-3,TRBV13,TRBD2,.,CASSLVGGLAGGEVTDTQYF,TGTGCCAGCAGCTTAGTCGGAGGACTAGCGGGAGGGGAGGTTACAGATACGCAGTATTTT
TRBJ2-7,TRBV7-8,.,.,CASSLTVTYEQYF,TGTGCCAGCAGCTTAACAGTTACCTACGAGCAGTACTTC
TRBJ2-7,TRBV11-2,.,.,CASSSDRYWDEQYF,TGTGCCAGCAGCTCTGACAGGTATTGGGACGAGCAGTACTTC
TRBJ2-1,TRBV30,.,.,CAWSASIGLNNEQFF,TGTGCCTGGAGTGCTTCCATAGGACTCAACAATGAGCAGTTCTTC
TRBJ2-7,TRBV6-1,TRBD2,.,CASRTGLAGPYEQYF,TGTGCCAGCAGGACGGGACTAGCGGGTCCCTACGAGCAGTACTTC
TRBJ2-7,TRBV27,TRBD1,.,CASSLARDRAEQYF,TGTGCCAGCAGTTTAGCCCGGGACAGAGCCGAGCAGTACTTC
TRBJ1-4,TRBV19,.,.,CASSISTGLREKLFF,TGTGCCAGTAGTATTAGTACGGGTTTGAGAGAAAAACTGTTTTTT
TRBJ2-5,TRBV5-1,.,.,CASSLAISSDPGTQYF,TGCGCCAGCAGCTTAGCGATTAGTAGCGATCCCGGGACCCAGTACTTC
TRBJ2-6,TRBV6-5,.,.,CASSWRSSGANVLTF,TGTGCCAGCAGTTGGCGGTCCTCTGGGGCCAACGTCCTGACTTTC
TRBJ2-7,TRBV11-2,TRBD1,.,CASSLEGQLGEQYF,TGTGCCAGCAGCTTAGAGGGACAGCTGGGCGAGCAGTACTTC
TRBJ2-7,TRBV4-3,TRBD2,.,CASSQDKGSGSLYEQYF,TGCGCCAGCAGCCAAGATAAGGGTAGCGGGAGCTTATACGAGCAGTACTTC
TRBJ2-7,TRBV13,TRBD2,.,CASSPERDGNEQYF,TGTGCCAGCAGCCCCGAGCGGGATGGAAACGAGCAGTACTTC
TRBJ1-3,TRBV19,.,.,CASSILLADYGNTIYF,TGTGCCAGTAGTATCCTCCTGGCGGACTATGGAAACACCATATATTTT
TRBJ2-7,TRBV13,TRBD2,.,CASSSRTSESYEQYF,TGTGCCAGCAGCTCACGGACTAGCGAGTCCTACGAGCAGTACTTC
TRBJ2-7,TRBV6-6,TRBD2,.,CASSLAGIEQYF,TGTGCCAGCAGCCTAGCGGGGATAGAGCAGTACTTC
TRBJ2-7,TRBV6-1,.,few,CASKRDTYYEQYF,TGTGCCAGCAAGCGGGACACATATTACGAGCAGTACTTC
TRBJ1-1,TRBV5-1,.,.,CASSQNTEAFF,TGCGCCAGCAGCCAAAACACTGAAGCTTTCTTT
TRBJ2-7,TRBV5-6,.,.,CASSSPVQGRDEQYF,TGTGCCAGCAGCTCGCCCGTACAGGGCAGGGACGAGCAGTACTTC
TRBJ2-3,TRBV29-1,.,once,CSAKAGVITDTQYF,TGCAGCGCAAAAGCCGGGGTGATCACAGATACGCAGTATTTT